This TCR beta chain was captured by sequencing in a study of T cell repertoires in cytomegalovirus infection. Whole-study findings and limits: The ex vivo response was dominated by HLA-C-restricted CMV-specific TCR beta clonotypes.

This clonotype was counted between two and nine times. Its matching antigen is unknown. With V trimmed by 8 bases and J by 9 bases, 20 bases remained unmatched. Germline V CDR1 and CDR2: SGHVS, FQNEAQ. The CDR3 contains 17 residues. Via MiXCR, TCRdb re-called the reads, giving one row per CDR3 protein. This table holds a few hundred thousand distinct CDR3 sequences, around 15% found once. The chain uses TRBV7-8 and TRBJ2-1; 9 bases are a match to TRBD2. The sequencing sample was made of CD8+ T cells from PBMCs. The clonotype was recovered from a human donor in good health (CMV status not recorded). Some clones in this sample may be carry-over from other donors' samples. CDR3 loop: CASHMRRGGSSFPEQFF. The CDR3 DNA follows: TGTGCCAGCCACATGAGGCGGGGGGGCAGTTCCTTCCCTGAGCAGTTCTTC.